This TCR beta chain was identified during a study of metastatic and nonmetastatic thyroid tumors. Study-wide background: Malignant and benign thyroid patients had repertoires compared in peripheral blood and tumor or nodule tissue.

The CDR3 consists of 12 residues. Trimming stripped 3 bases from V and 3 bases from J, with 6 bases between. Germline V gene data show CDR1 as SNHLY and CDR2 as FYNNEI. Thyroid surgery had not been preceded by any treatment in any patient. As for this clone: Its matching antigen is unknown.

TCRdb re-analyzed the PCR reads through MiXCR. The repertoire holds 15,000 to 20,000 clones, with 15% to 19% as singletons. General observations from the study: Relative to benign nodules, malignant thyroid tumors were reportedly characterized by significantly elevated TCR beta diversity in blood and tumor.

The origin of this receptor is a female donor with papillary thyroid cancer or a benign thyroid nodule (not recorded which). Some clones in this sample may be carry-over from other donors' samples. This rearrangement joins TRBV2 to TRBJ2-7; D gene uncertain. Specimen: blood. The CDR3 DNA is TGTGCCAGCAGTGACTGGGACTACGAGCAGTACTTC. Amino acid sequence: CASSDWDYEQYF.